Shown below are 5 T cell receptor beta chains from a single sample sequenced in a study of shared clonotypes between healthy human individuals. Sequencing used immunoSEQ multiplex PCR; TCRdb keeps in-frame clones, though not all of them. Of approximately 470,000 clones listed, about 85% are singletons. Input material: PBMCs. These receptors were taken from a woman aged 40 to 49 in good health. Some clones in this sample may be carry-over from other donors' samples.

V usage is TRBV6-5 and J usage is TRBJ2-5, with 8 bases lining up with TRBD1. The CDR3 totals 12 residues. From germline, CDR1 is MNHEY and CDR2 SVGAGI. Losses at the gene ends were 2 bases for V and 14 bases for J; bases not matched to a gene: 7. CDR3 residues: CASSYRGQGFYF. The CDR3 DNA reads TGTGCCAGCAGTTACCGCGGACAGGGATTTTACTTC.

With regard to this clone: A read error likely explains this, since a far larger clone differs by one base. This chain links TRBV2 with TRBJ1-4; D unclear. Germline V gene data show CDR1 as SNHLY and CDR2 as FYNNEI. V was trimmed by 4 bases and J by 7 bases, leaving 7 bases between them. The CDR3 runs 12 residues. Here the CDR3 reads CASSGQREKLFF. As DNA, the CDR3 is TGTGCCAGCAGTGGGCAGCGTGAAAAACTGTTTTTT.

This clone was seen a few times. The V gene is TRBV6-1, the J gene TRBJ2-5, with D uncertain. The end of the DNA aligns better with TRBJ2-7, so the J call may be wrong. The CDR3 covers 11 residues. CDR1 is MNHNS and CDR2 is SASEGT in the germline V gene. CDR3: CASSANYEQYF. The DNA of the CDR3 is TGTGCCAGCAGTGCCAACTACGAGCAGTACTTC.

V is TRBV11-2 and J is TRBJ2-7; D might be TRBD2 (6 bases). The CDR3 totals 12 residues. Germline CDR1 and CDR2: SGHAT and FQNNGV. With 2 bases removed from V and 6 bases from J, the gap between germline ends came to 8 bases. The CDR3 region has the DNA TGTGCCAGCAGCTTAAATAGCGGCGAGCAGTACTTC. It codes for CASSLNSGEQYF.

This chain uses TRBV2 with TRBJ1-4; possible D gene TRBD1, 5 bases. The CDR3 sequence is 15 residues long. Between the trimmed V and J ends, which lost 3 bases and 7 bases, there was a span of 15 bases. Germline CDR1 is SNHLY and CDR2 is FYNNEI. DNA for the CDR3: TGTGCCAGCAGTGACCTACCCGGGGGGGGTGAAAAACTGTTTTTT. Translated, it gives CASSDLPGGGEKLFF.